This TCR beta chain was found in a study of blood T cell repertoires in COVID-19. TCRdb's table, derived via immunoSEQ multiplex PCR, lists solely in-frame clones and lacks some. Among over 50,000 clones listed, around 85% were seen once. Germline V lookup: CDR1 SGHRS, CDR2 YFSETQ. V gave up 4 bases and J gave up 5 bases, with 22 bases separating them. The CDR3 sequence is 16 residues long. Input material: peripheral blood. This receptor was identified in a human donor in a cohort sampled during active COVID-19. This chain joins TRBV5-1 and TRBJ2-7, with D perhaps matching TRBD2 (6 bases). The DNA for the CDR3 is TGCGCCAGCAGCCTCCTGTGGGGGGACCCCGGGGACGAGCAGTACTTC. The encoded protein is CASSLLWGDPGDEQYF.